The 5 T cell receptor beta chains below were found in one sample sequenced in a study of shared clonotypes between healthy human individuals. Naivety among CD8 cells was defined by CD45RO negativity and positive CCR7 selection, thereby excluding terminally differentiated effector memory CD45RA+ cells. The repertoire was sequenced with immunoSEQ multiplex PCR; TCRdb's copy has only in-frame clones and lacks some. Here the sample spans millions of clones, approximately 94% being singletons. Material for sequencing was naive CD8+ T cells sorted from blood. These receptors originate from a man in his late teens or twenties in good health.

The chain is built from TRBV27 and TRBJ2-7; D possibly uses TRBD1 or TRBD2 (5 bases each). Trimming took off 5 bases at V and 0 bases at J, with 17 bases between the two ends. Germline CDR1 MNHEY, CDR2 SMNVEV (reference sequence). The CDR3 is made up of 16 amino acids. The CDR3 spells CASSPTGTLSSYEQYF. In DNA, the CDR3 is TGTGCCAGCAGTCCCACCGGGACCTTAAGCTCCTACGAGCAGTACTTC.

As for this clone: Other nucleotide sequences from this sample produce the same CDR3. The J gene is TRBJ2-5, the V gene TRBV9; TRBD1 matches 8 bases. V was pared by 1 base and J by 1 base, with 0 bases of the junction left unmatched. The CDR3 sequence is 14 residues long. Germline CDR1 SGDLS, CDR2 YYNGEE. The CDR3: CASSVQGAQETQYF. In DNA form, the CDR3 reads TGTGCCAGCAGCGTACAGGGGGCCCAAGAGACCCAGTACTTC.

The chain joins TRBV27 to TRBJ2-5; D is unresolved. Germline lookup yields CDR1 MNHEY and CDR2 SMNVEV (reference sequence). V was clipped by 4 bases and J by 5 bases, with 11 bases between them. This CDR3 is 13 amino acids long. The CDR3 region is CASSSESPETQYF. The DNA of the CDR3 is TGTGCCAGCAGTTCGGAATCCCCGGAGACCCAGTACTTC.

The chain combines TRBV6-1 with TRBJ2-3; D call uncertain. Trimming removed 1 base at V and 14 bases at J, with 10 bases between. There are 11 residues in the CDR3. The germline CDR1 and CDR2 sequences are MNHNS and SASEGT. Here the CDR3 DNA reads TGTGCCAGCAGTGAAGGGGCAGGATTGTATTTT. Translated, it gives CASSEGAGLYF.

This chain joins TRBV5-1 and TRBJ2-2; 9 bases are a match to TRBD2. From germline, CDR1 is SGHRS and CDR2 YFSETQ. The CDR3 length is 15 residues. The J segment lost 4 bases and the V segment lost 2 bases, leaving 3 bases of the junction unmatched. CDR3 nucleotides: TGCGCCAGCAGCTTCGGAGCGGGGGGCACCGGGGAGCTGTTTTTT. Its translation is CASSFGAGGTGELFF. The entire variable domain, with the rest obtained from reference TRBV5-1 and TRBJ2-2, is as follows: KAGVTQTPRYLIKTRGQQVTLSCSPISGHRSVSWYQQTPGQGLQFLFEYFSETQRNKGNFPGRFSGRQFSNSRSEMNVSTLELGDSALYLCASSFGAGGTGELFFGEGSRLTVL.